The T cell receptor beta chain described here comes from a study of CD8+ T cells in alopecia areata (dated by TCRdb to the late 2010s). About the investigation overall: Treated patients were enrolled in an open-label pilot trial of oral tofacitinib, 5 to 10 mg twice daily, for moderate-to-severe alopecia areata. Amplification of TCRbeta CDR3 regions was done by immunoSEQ multiplex PCR using 35 Vbeta forward primers and 13 Jbeta reverse primers. In treated patients, disease severity was measured using the SALT score, which gives the percentage of scalp surface area affected. The study used high-throughput TCRbeta sequencing to examine T cell clonal expansion in alopecia areata, in both the C3H/HeJ mouse model and human patients. Tofacitinib was administered for 6 to 18 months, and 6 months of follow-up off drug were then conducted to assess delayed response and recurrence. Biopsies were taken from tofacitinib-treated patients at baseline and again at 4 and 24 weeks into treatment, and several of those patients also had a later scalp biopsy. Clonality in the scalp was compared among normal scalp (n=4), patchy alopecia areata scalp (n=8), and alopecia totalis/universalis scalp (n=8). In humans, TCRbeta sequencing was performed on scalp tissue and on sorted CD4+ and CD8+ peripheral blood T cells from healthy controls and from patients with patchy or totalis/universalis alopecia areata. RNA came from the PAXgene miRNA kit for fixed scalp, the miRNeasy kit for PBMCs, and the RNeasy kit for mouse skin.

Comment on this clone: The specificity of this receptor is unknown. Base qualities are not at hand, and no much larger clone is one base apart.

The paper as a whole reports these results and caveats: Because the treated cohort was small and included a single nonresponder, larger studies are needed to assess links between baseline CD8+ expansion and response. Tofacitinib significantly lowered scalp clonality and the number of expanded CD8+ clones among the top 100 scalp clones. During tofacitinib treatment, many expanded lesional clones remained in scalp and blood, and this persistence may partly explain relapse after treatment is stopped. Higher clonality and more expanded CD8+ clones were observed in lesional scalp than in normal scalp, particularly in alopecia totalis/universalis, a finding suggestive of antigenic drive. Resident alphabeta T cells in normal human skin are also sequenced, complicating scalp TCR repertoire analysis, unlike mouse skin dominated by gammadelta T cells. TCR sequences shared between patients were less clear than in mice, possibly partly because of HLA diversity in the patient population.

Taken with the paper, the label for time point translates to: roughly 27 days on oral tofacitinib. Explained via the paper, the treatment or condition label denotes: oral pan-JAK inhibitor, 5-10 mg twice daily. Lesional scalp punch biopsies and peripheral blood were collected from alopecia areata patients. PBMCs were isolated by density centrifugation and stained for CD3, CD4 and CD8, and CD4+ and CD8+ T cells were sorted on a FACSAria. CDR1 is given as ENHRY and CDR2 as SYGVKD, both from the germline V gene. V and J lose 2 bases and 5 bases, and a span of 6 bases separates them. The CDR3 numbers 12 residues from cysteine through phenylalanine. Kept here is only the CDR3 DNA, which spans 36 bases and is read in frame from base 1. Libraries were prepared through the immunoSEQ multiplex PCR assay. RNA was extracted from all samples and reverse transcribed into cDNA, which served as template for TCR sequencing. First-strand cDNA was synthesized with SuperScript III using a 2:1 mix of oligo-dT and random hexamers. Amplification bias was assessed with a synthetic immune receptor repertoire, and residual bias was removed computationally. For the original study's pipeline: After raw reads were preprocessed to remove errors, the CDR3 was defined following IMGT conventions as running from the conserved cysteine to phenylalanine. Clonality was calculated as 1 minus Shannon entropy normalized by log2 of the number of productive unique TCRs. Whether scalp clones were CD4 or CD8 was inferred by matching scalp TCRbeta sequences against CD4 and CD8 repertoires sorted from blood. Drawn from immuneACCESS, this table holds only the in-frame rearrangements with V and J called that TCRdb kept. Clones are partly lost; checked studies trace under half to an unresolved V gene and leave the rest unexplained. V and J calls and clone size are as listed in that table; D and trimming were resolved from the DNA. The sample profile shows around 200,000 clones; about 64% of them were found once. The top ten hold roughly 4.2% of the sample.

This sequence originates from a human donor with alopecia areata. The receptor chain draws on TRBV10-3 and TRBJ1-2, with no confident D gene call. The sequences come from CD4+ T cells sorted from blood, collected at week 4, from a patient treated with tofacitinib. Here is the DNA: TGTGCCATCAGTGAGGGAGGGTATGGCTACACCTTC. Translated, it reads CAISEGGYGYTF.